What follows are 8 T cell receptor beta chains derived from one specimen sequenced in a study of blood T cell repertoires in COVID-19. Sequenced by immunoSEQ multiplex PCR; TCRdb stores in-frame clones only, minus some. The profile covers some 95,000 clones, with around 93% appearing a single time and roughly 1.8% taken by the ten largest. The sample was peripheral blood. These receptors all stem from a human donor with active COVID-19. The donor label of this sample is uncertain.

This chain joins TRBV6-5 and TRBJ2-7, with 10 bases lining up with TRBD1. Germline lookup yields CDR1 MNHEY and CDR2 SVGAGI. This CDR3 has 15 residues. The J segment lost 5 bases and the V segment lost 7 bases, leaving 11 bases of the junction unmatched. The DNA of the CDR3 is TGTGCCAGCATTGTAAAGGGACAGGGGTTCCACGAGCAGTACTTC. As protein: CASIVKGQGFHEQYF.

This chain connects TRBV12-5 to TRBJ1-1; TRBD1 aligns across 9 bases. Germline trimming cut 5 bases from V and 4 bases from J; bases unmatched to any gene: 14. The germline gives CDR1 LGHNT, CDR2 FRNRAP. The CDR3 extends over 17 amino acids. The CDR3 coding sequence is TGTGCTAGTGGTGCCGGGACAGGGAAGGAGGGCGGCACTGAAGCTTTCTTT. Protein sequence: CASGAGTGKEGGTEAFF.

V and J are TRBV27 and TRBJ2-7, with D tentatively TRBD1 (5 bases). CDR1 MNHEY and CDR2 SMNVEV come from the germline V gene (reference sequence). The ends were cut back, 4 bases at V and 3 bases at J, with 10 bases in the middle. This CDR3 is built from 13 residues. CDR3 nucleotide sequence: TGTGCCAGCAGTTCGCGACAGATCTACGAGCAGTACTTC. Amino acid sequence: CASSSRQIYEQYF.

The CDR3, as DNA: TGTGCCAGCAGCACCGGGACTAGCGGATCCTACGAGCAGTACTTC. It yields the protein CASSTGTSGSYEQYF. V and J are TRBV2 and TRBJ2-7, with 11 positions matching TRBD2. This CDR3 is built from 15 residues. Trimming at V came to 6 bases and at J to 1 base, leaving 5 bases not matched to a gene. In germline, CDR1 is SNHLY, CDR2 FYNNEI.

This chain links TRBV9 with TRBJ2-3; the D is unclear. The CDR3 extends over 15 amino acids. Trimming took off 4 bases at V and 1 base at J, with 13 bases between the two ends. Germline V gives CDR1 SGDLS, CDR2 YYNGEE. CDR3 DNA: TGTGCCAGCAGCCTAGACCCCCAGGGCACAGATACGCAGTATTTT. Its protein is CASSLDPQGTDTQYF.

This chain joins TRBV19 and TRBJ2-3; 7 bases map to TRBD2. The ends lost 2 bases at V and 3 bases at J; junction bases unmatched: 5. CDR3 length equals 15 residues. In germline, CDR1 is LNHDA, CDR2 SQIVND (reference sequence). The CDR3, as DNA: TGTGCCAGTAGTATATCGCGGGGGTCAACAGATACGCAGTATTTT. Translating it yields CASSISRGSTDTQYF.

The chain couples TRBV3-1 (or the pseudogene TRBV3-2) to TRBJ2-3; TRBD2 matches 13 bases. The V gene end was trimmed by 3 bases and the J gene end by 6 bases; junction bases not matched to a gene: 6. CDR1 LGHDT and CDR2 YNNKEL come from the germline V gene (reference sequence). This CDR3 region has 16 residues. In nucleotides, the CDR3 is TGTGCCAGCAGCCACCGACTAGCGGGGGGCAGGGATACGCAGTATTTT. It translates to CASSHRLAGGRDTQYF.

The genes are TRBV29-1 and TRBJ2-7; D might be TRBD1 (5 bases). This CDR3 has 14 residues. CDR1 and CDR2 (germline): SQVTM, ANQGSEA. V lost 5 bases, J lost 2 bases, and 16 bases lay in between. The CDR3 protein is CSVKLVAGTYEQYF. The CDR3 DNA sequence: TGCAGCGTTAAACTCGTAGCAGGGACCTACGAGCAGTACTTC.